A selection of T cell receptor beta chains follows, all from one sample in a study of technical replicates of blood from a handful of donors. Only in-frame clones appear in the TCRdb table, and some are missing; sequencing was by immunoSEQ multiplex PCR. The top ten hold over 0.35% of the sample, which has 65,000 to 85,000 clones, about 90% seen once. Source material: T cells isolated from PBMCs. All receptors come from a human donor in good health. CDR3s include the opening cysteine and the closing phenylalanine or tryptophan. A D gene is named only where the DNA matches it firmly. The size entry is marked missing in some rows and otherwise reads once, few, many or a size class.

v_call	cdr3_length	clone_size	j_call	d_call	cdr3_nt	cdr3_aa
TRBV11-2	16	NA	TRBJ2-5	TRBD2	TGTGCCAGCAGCTTAGGAGTTAGCGGGAGTCTGGAGACCCAGTACTTC	CASSLGVSGSLETQYF
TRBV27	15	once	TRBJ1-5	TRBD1	TGTGCCAGCAGTTGGACAGGGGGTAGCAATCAGCCCCAGCATTTT	CASSWTGGSNQPQHF
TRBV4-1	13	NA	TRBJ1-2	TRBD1	TGCGCCAGCAGAAAGACAGGGGGATATGGCTACACCTTC	CASRKTGGYGYTF
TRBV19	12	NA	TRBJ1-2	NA	TGTGCCAGTACCTACACAGGGAATGGCTACACCTTC	CASTYTGNGYTF
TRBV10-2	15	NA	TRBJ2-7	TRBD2	TGCGCCAGCAGTGAATCACTAGCGGGATACAACGAGCAGTACTTC	CASSESLAGYNEQYF
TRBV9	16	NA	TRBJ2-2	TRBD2	TGTGCCAGCACTTTAGCGGGAGGGCTTGGAACCGGGGAGCTGTTTTTT	CASTLAGGLGTGELFF
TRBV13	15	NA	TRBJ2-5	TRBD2	TGTGCCAGCAGCCCCCGGGCTAGCGGCCAAGAGACCCAGTACTTC	CASSPRASGQETQYF
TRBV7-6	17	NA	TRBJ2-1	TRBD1	TGTGCCAGCAGCTTAGCGTACCCGGGACAGGGACTCAATGAGCAGTTCTTC	CASSLAYPGQGLNEQFF
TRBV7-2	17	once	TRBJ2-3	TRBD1	TGTGCCAGCAGCTTTTTTAGGGGGCCGACGTTCACAGATACGCAGTATTTT	CASSFFRGPTFTDTQYF
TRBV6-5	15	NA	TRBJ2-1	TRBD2	TGTGCCAGCAGTTACTCGAGCGGGACCTACAATGAGCAGTTCTTC	CASSYSSGTYNEQFF
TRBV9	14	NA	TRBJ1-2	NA	TGTGCCAGCAGCGTAGATTACAGGGTGTATGGCTACACCTTC	CASSVDYRVYGYTF
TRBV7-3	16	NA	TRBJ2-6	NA	TGTGCCAGCAGCTCCGATACCAGTACTGGGGCCAACGTCCTGACTTTC	CASSSDTSTGANVLTF
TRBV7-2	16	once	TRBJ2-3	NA	TGTGCCAGCAGCACCGGGACATTGCTAGTGGGAGATACGCAGTATTTT	CASSTGTLLVGDTQYF
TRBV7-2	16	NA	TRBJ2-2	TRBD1	TGTGCCAGCAGCCAAATGGACAGGCGATCCACCGGGGAGCTGTTTTTT	CASSQMDRRSTGELFF
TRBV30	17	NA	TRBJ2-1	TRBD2	TGTGCCTGGAGTCCGGGACTAGCGTTTCCGGCCTACAATGAGCAGTTCTTC	CAWSPGLAFPAYNEQFF
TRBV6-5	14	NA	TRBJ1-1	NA	TGTGCCAGCAGTTACTCGTCCAAGAACACTGAAGCTTTCTTT	CASSYSSKNTEAFF
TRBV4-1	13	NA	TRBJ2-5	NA	TGCGCCAGCAGCTCTCTGTACCAAGAGACCCAGTACTTC	CASSSLYQETQYF
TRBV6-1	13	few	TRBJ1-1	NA	TGTGCCAGCACCGAAGTCGGGACTTTAATCCCTTTCTTT	CASTEVGTLIPFF
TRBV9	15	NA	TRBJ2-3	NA	TGTGCCAGCCGTTCTCCCGGGGTCGCGGAAGATACGCAGTATTTT	CASRSPGVAEDTQYF
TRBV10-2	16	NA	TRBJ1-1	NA	TGCGCCAGCAAAATTAATGAGGGCCCGCTGGGCACTGAAGCTTTCTTT	CASKINEGPLGTEAFF
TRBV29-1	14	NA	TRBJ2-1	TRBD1	TGCAGCGTTCAACGGGACAGCTCCTACAATGAGCAGTTCTTC	CSVQRDSSYNEQFF
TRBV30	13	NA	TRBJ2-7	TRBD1	TGTGCCGGAGGACGGGACAGGGGTTACGAGCAGTACTTC	CAGGRDRGYEQYF
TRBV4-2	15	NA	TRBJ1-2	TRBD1	TGTGCCAGCAGCCAAGATCTCGACAGGGACTATGGCTACACCTTC	CASSQDLDRDYGYTF
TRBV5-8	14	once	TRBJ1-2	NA	TGTGCCAGCAGCTTGGGTCAGGCGGGGGTCGGCTACACCTTC	CASSLGQAGVGYTF
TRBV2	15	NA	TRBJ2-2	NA	TGTGCCAGCTCTTCAGGGGCCACCGTCACCGGGGAGCTGTTTTTT	CASSSGATVTGELFF
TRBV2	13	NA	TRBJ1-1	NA	TGTGCCAGCCAACCGACAGGGAACACTGAAGCTTTCTTT	CASQPTGNTEAFF
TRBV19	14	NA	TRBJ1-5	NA	TGTGCCAGTAGTATATTTACCGGGTATCAGCCCCAGCATTTT	CASSIFTGYQPQHF
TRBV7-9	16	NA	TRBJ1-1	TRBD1	TGTGCCAGCAGCCCGGACAGGGCTATAATGAACACTGAAGCTTTCTTT	CASSPDRAIMNTEAFF
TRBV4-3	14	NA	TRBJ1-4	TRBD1	TGCGCCAGCAGCCGAGGGACAGGAGAAGAAAAACTGTTTTTT	CASSRGTGEEKLFF
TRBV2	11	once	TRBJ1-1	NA	TGTGCCAGCGGAGGGAACACTGAAGCTTTCTTT	CASGGNTEAFF
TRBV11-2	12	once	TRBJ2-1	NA	TGTGCCAGCAGCTTCCAGTCTCCTGAGCAGTTCTTC	CASSFQSPEQFF
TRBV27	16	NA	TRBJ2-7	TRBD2	TGTGCCAGCAGCCGATCCGGACTAGCGGGCCTCTACGAGCAGTACTTC	CASSRSGLAGLYEQYF
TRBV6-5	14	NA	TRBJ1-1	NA	TGTGCCAGCAGTCGACAGGCGGGAGCCACTGAAGCTTTCTTT	CASSRQAGATEAFF
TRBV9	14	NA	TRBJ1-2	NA	TGTGCCAGCAGCACTCAGGGTCCTAACTATGGCTACACCTTC	CASSTQGPNYGYTF
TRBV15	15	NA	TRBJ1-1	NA	TGTGCCACCAGCAGTCCGGGGGAGTTGAACACTGAAGCTTTCTTT	CATSSPGELNTEAFF
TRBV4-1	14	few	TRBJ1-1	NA	TGCGCCAGCAGCCAAGATTTACACCCCGGGAGGGCTTTCTTT	CASSQDLHPGRAFF
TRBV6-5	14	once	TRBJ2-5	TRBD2	TGTGCCAGCAGCAAAAGCGGGAGTGGGGAGACCCAGTACTTC	CASSKSGSGETQYF
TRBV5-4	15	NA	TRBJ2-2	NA	TGTGCCAGCAGCTGGAATACAGTGAACACCGGGGAGCTGTTTTTT	CASSWNTVNTGELFF
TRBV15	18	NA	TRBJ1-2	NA	TGTGCCACCAGCAGAGGAAGACAGGTCCTGGAAGCTAACTATGGCTACACCTTC	CATSRGRQVLEANYGYTF
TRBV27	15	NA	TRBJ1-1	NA	TGTGCCAGCAGTTTATGGGGGGGGTTGAACACTGAAGCTTTCTTT	CASSLWGGLNTEAFF
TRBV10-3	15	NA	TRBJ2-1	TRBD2	TGTGCCATCAGTGAGACGGGAGGGGATTACAATGAGCAGTTCTTC	CAISETGGDYNEQFF
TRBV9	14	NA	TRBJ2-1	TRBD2	TGTGCCAGCAGCGTAGGCGGGAGCCTCAATGAGCAGTTCTTC	CASSVGGSLNEQFF
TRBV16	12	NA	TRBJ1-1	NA	TGTGCCAGCAGCCAACGATTAGATTGGGCTTTCTTT	CASSQRLDWAFF
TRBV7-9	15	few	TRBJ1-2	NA	TGTGCCAGCTGCCCCGACGGAGGGCTAAACTATGGCTACACCTTC	CASCPDGGLNYGYTF
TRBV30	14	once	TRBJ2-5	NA	TGTGCCTGGAGTCCCCTAGCGCGGGCAGAGACCCAGTACTTC	CAWSPLARAETQYF